Listed here are 25 T cell receptor beta chains from one sample, sequenced in a study of T cells after yellow fever vaccination. One entry per CDR3 protein results from TCRdb running MiXCR on the 5' RACE reads. The profile covers a few hundred thousand distinct CDR3 sequences, with approximately 3.9% appearing a single time and more than 20% taken by the ten largest. Source: PBMCs, taken 5 days after the yellow fever booster vaccination. Receptor source: a man between 18 and 29 years old who received the YFV17D yellow fever vaccine.

This clonotype was seen many times. The V gene is TRBV20-1, the J gene TRBJ2-5; a possible D gene is TRBD2 (6 bases). The CDR3 totals 15 residues. Germline CDR1 DFQATT, CDR2 SNEGSKA (reference sequence). Between the trimmed V and J ends, which lost 8 bases and 0 bases, there was a span of 19 bases. The CDR3 DNA sequence: TGCAGTTCGGAGGGCCTGGGGCGGGACCAAGAGACCCAGTACTTC. This codes for CSSEGLGRDQETQYF.

This clonotype was counted only a few times. Germline is not matched at one junction end, which may reflect a read error. The chain carries TRBV7-8 and TRBJ1-1, with 7 nucleotides matching TRBD1. This CDR3 spans 13 amino acids. Per germline, CDR1 SGHVS and CDR2 FQNEAQ. CDR3 residues: CATSLAMDREAFF. In nucleotides, the CDR3 is TGTGCCACCAGCTTAGCGATGGACAGGGAAGCTTTCTTT.

This chain joins TRBV10-3 and TRBJ1-1; the D is unclear. V lost 8 bases and J 4 bases, leaving 11 bases between the germline ends. CDR3 length: 12 residues. In germline, CDR1 is ENHRY, CDR2 SYGVKD. The CDR3 loop is CAIGGVATEAFF. CDR3 in DNA: TGTGCCATCGGCGGGGTTGCCACTGAAGCTTTCTTT.

Ten or more counts support this clonotype. V and J are TRBV6-5 and TRBJ2-1; no definite D call. V was shortened by 2 bases and J by 2 bases, with 16 bases between the two germline ends. Per germline, CDR1 MNHEY and CDR2 SVGAGI. This CDR3 region has 17 residues. The CDR3 coding sequence is TGTGCCAGCAGTTACGTTCGCTCCCCCGGACCCTACAATGAGCAGTTCTTC. Translated, it gives CASSYVRSPGPYNEQFF.

The chain combines TRBV18 with TRBJ2-1; TRBD1 agrees at 8 bases. There are 15 residues in the CDR3. Germline V gene sequence: CDR1 KGHSH, CDR2 LQKENI. V shed 2 bases, J shed 5 bases, and the junction held 5 bases outside the gene matches. This chain's CDR3 is CASSPADRVHNEQFF. The CDR3 nucleotides are TGTGCCAGCTCACCAGCGGACAGGGTGCACAATGAGCAGTTCTTC.

This clonotype has at least ten counts. The rearrangement joins TRBV4-1 to TRBJ1-6, with D unresolved. Germline loops: CDR1 MGHRA, CDR2 YSYEKL. V was cut by 3 bases and J by 3 bases, with 12 bases left in between. This CDR3 contains 16 residues. CDR3 residues: CASSQLLGSYNSPLHF. CDR3 nucleotides: TGCGCCAGCAGCCAGCTTCTCGGGAGCTATAATTCACCCCTCCACTTT.

The table lists this clonotype with a few counts. The chain recombines TRBV9 with TRBJ2-6; TRBD1 matches at 7 bases. Germline V CDR1 and CDR2: SGDLS, YYNGEE. V gave up 1 base and J gave up 2 bases; unmatched junction bases: 6. The CDR3 extends over 17 amino acids. The CDR3 DNA reads as TGTGCCAGCAGCGTACAGACAGGGACCGCTGGGGCCAACGTCCTGACTTTC. Translation: CASSVQTGTAGANVLTF.

The CDR3 loop reads CASADRGDYGYTF. CDR3 nucleotides: TGCGCCAGCGCAGACAGGGGTGACTATGGCTACACCTTC. V and J are TRBV5-1 and TRBJ1-2; 8 nucleotides match TRBD1. CDR1 SGHRS and CDR2 YFSETQ come from the germline V gene. This CDR3 is 13 amino acids long. With 7 bases clipped from V and 3 bases from J, the junction kept 5 bases outside the gene matches.

The table lists this clonotype with many counts. The rearrangement links TRBV30 to TRBJ1-2; no clear D gene. The CDR3 runs to 12 residues. Trimming took 1 base from V and 13 from J, leaving 16 bases between them. Germline loops: CDR1 GTSNPN, CDR2 SVGIG (reference sequence). In DNA form, the CDR3 reads TGTGCCTGGAGTGACTTTCTTCCCCACCTCACCTTC. It encodes CAWSDFLPHLTF.

The J gene is TRBJ2-1, the V gene TRBV6-4, with D possibly being TRBD2 (7 bases). The CDR3 length is 17 residues. Germline V gives CDR1 MRHNA, CDR2 SNTAGT. V lost 3 bases, J lost 1 base, and 16 bases lay in between. CDR3 loop: CASSELGGAGSYNEQFF. CDR3 coding DNA: TGTGCCAGCAGTGAGCTGGGGGGGGCAGGATCCTACAATGAGCAGTTCTTC.

This clonotype has ten or more counts. V usage is TRBV7-3 and J usage is TRBJ2-1; 7 positions agree with TRBD2. The CDR3 consists of 14 residues. The trim removed 5 bases at V and 12 bases at J, leaving 13 bases unmatched. Germline V CDR1 and CDR2: SGHTA, FQGTGA. The CDR3 spells CASSPGGLVRVQFF. The CDR3 coding sequence is TGTGCCAGCAGCCCCGGTGGACTAGTACGGGTGCAGTTCTTC.

This clonotype was observed at least ten times. The CDR3 is CASSLTGSSSYNEQFF. In DNA, the CDR3 is TGTGCCAGCAGCTTAACGGGGTCGAGCTCCTACAATGAGCAGTTCTTC. The genes are TRBV7-6 and TRBJ2-1; the D gene is possibly TRBD2 (5 bases). Per the germline V gene, CDR1 is SGHVS and CDR2 is FNYEAQ. The CDR3 contains 16 residues. V lost 2 bases to trimming and J lost 0 bases, with 11 bases between them. Variable domain in full (rest from reference TRBV7-6 and TRBJ2-1): GAGVSQSPRYKVTKRGQDVALRCDPISGHVSLYWYRQALGQGPEFLTYFNYEAQQDKSGLPNDRFSAERPEGSISTLTIQRTEQRDSAMYRCASSLTGSSSYNEQFFGPGTRLTVL.

There are a few counts of this clonotype. This chain joins TRBV4-3 and TRBJ2-3; 9 bases are a match to TRBD2. The J segment lost 10 bases and the V segment lost 0 bases, leaving 2 bases of the junction unmatched. Germline V gene lookup returns CDR1 LGHNA and CDR2 YSLEER. This CDR3 contains 13 residues. The CDR3 loop is CASSQEAGGPQYF. In nucleotides, the CDR3 is TGCGCCAGCAGCCAAGAGGCGGGGGGGCCGCAGTATTTT.

Only a few counts were recorded for this clonotype. V usage is TRBV6-5 and J usage is TRBJ1-2; D is ambiguous. V gave up 5 bases and J gave up 3 bases, with 7 bases separating them. The CDR3 consists of 12 residues. Germline-derived CDR1 and CDR2 are MNHEY and SVGAGI. The CDR3 sequence is CASSRTHYGYTF. Written as DNA, the CDR3 is TGTGCCAGCAGTCGGACTCACTATGGCTACACCTTC.

This chain uses TRBV7-3 with TRBJ1-1, with unresolved D. The length of the CDR3 is 14 residues. CDR1 is SGHTA and CDR2 is FQGTGA in the germline V gene. V lost 5 bases and J lost 0, with 10 bases in between. The CDR3 here is CASSPSGVNTEAFF. CDR3 nucleotide sequence: TGTGCCAGCAGCCCGTCCGGGGTGAACACTGAAGCTTTCTTT. Full variable domain (rest looked up from reference TRBV7-3 and TRBJ1-1): GAGVSQTPSNKVTEKGKYVELRCDPISGHTALYWYRQSLGQGPEFLIYFQGTGAADDSGLPNDRFFAVRPEGSVSTLKIQRTERGDSAVYLCASSPSGVNTEAFFGQGTRLTVV.

This chain connects TRBV11-3 to TRBJ1-1, with D hard to call. The CDR3 contains 13 residues. Germline V gives CDR1 SGHNT, CDR2 YENEEA. Trimming left V 1 base short and J 3 bases short, with 6 bases between. CDR3 coding DNA: TGTGCCAGCAGCTTAGTCTCTTACACTGAAGCTTTCTTT. This translates into CASSLVSYTEAFF.

The rearrangement uses TRBV19 and TRBJ2-6; D call uncertain. Germline CDR1 is LNHDA and CDR2 is SQIVND (reference sequence). The CDR3 contains 15 residues. Trimming stripped 7 bases from V and 0 bases from J, with 10 bases between. The CDR3 region is CASKGARSGANVLTF. For the CDR3, the DNA is TGTGCCAGTAAGGGCGCCCGCTCTGGGGCCAACGTCCTGACTTTC. The variable domain in full, with the rest retrieved from reference TRBV19 and TRBJ2-6, is DGGITQSPKYLFRKEGQNVTLSCEQNLNHDAMYWYRQDPGQGLRLIYYSQIVNDFQKGDIAEGYSVSREKKESFPLTVTSAQKNPTAFYLCASKGARSGANVLTFGAGSRLTVL.

The chain has TRBV6-6 and TRBJ1-2; 7 positions agree with TRBD1. The junction had 6 bases not matched to a gene; V was cut back by 4 bases and J by 4 bases. CDR1 is MNHNY, CDR2 SVGAGI, per germline (reference sequence). The CDR3 is made up of 14 amino acids. CDR3 DNA sequence: TGTGCCAGCAGTTCGCCGGGACAGTCCTATGGCTACACCTTC. Protein product: CASSSPGQSYGYTF.

The chain links TRBV6-6 to TRBJ2-7; 8 nucleotides align to TRBD1. From germline, CDR1 is MNHNY and CDR2 SVGAGI (reference sequence). There are 16 residues in the CDR3. The V and J ends lost 0 bases and 5 bases, in that order; junction bases with no gene match: 9. CDR3 sequence reads: CASSYSRDRGSHEQYV. As DNA, the CDR3 is TGTGCCAGCAGTTACTCGAGAGACAGGGGCTCTCACGAGCAGTACGTC.

This clonotype was picked up many times. CDR3 sequence reads: CASSPGTSGTDTQYF. The CDR3, as DNA: TGTGCCAGCAGCCCCGGGACTAGCGGCACAGATACGCAGTATTTT. The chain uses TRBV5-8 and TRBJ2-3; 10 positions match TRBD2. The CDR3 contains 15 residues. Per germline, CDR1 SGHTS and CDR2 YDEGEE. V lost 4 bases and J lost 1; bases outside the gene matches: 3. The variable domain in full, completed from reference TRBV5-8 and TRBJ2-3, reads EAGVTQSPTHLIKTRGQQATLRCSPISGHTSVYWYQQALGLGLQFLLWYDEGEERNRGNFPPRFSGRQFPNYSSELNVNALELEDSALYLCASSPGTSGTDTQYFGPGTRLTVL.

This clonotype was detected only a few times. The rearrangement uses TRBV4-1 and TRBJ2-7; D is undetermined. Germline loops: CDR1 MGHRA, CDR2 YSYEKL. CDR3 length: 14 amino acids. Trimming took off 0 bases at V and 2 bases at J, with 8 bases between the two ends. CDR3 sequence reads: CASSQDPGAYEQYV. Written as DNA, the CDR3 is TGCGCCAGCAGCCAAGACCCTGGGGCCTACGAGCAGTACGTC.

This clonotype was counted many times. V gene TRBV6-5 combines with J gene TRBJ1-3; 9 positions match TRBD1. The CDR3 runs to 15 residues. The germline CDR1 and CDR2 sequences are MNHEY and SVGAGI. Losses at the gene ends were 5 bases for V and 4 bases for J; bases not matched to a gene: 6. The CDR3, as DNA: TGTGCCAGCAGTCTCAGGACAGGGGTCGGAAACACCATATATTTT. This sequence encodes CASSLRTGVGNTIYF.

This clonotype was counted a few times. The chain couples TRBV20-1 to TRBJ1-1; possibly TRBD1 for D (6 bases). The CDR3 spans 11 residues. V was shortened by 5 bases and J by 8 bases, with 12 bases between the two germline ends. CDR1 is DFQATT, CDR2 SNEGSKA, per germline (reference sequence). CDR3 loop: CSALQGPEAFF. The CDR3 nucleotides are TGCAGTGCTCTACAGGGTCCCGAAGCTTTCTTT.

This clonotype was seen a handful of times. The rearrangement links TRBV20-1 to TRBJ2-3; D unclear. V gave up 0 bases and J gave up 4 bases, with 5 bases separating them. Germline values: CDR1 DFQATT, CDR2 SNEGSKA (reference sequence). The CDR3 totals 12 residues. Here the CDR3 reads CSARDAADTQYF. CDR3 nucleotide sequence: TGCAGTGCTAGAGATGCTGCAGATACGCAGTATTTT.

V usage is TRBV5-5 and J usage is TRBJ2-7; TRBD1 is a possible D gene (5 bases). Deletions cut 2 bases from V and 5 bases from J, with 23 bases between. The CDR3 covers 17 residues. CDR1 is SGHKS and CDR2 is YYEKEE in the germline V gene (reference sequence). The CDR3 DNA reads TGTGCCAGCAGCTTTGGGCACCGGGCCCCGTGGGGCCACGAGCAGTACTTC. Residues: CASSFGHRAPWGHEQYF.